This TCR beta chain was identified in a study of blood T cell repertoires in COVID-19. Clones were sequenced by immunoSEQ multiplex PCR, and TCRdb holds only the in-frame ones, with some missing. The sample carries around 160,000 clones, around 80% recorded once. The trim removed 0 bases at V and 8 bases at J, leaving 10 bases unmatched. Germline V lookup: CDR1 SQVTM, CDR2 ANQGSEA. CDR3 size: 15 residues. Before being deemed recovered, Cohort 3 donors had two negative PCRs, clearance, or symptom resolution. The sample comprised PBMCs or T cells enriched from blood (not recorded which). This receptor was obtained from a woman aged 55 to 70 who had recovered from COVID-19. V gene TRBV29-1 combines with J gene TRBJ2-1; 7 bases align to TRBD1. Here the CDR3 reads CSVEDSRGFTDEQFF. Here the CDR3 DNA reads TGCAGCGTTGAAGATAGCAGGGGGTTTACGGATGAGCAGTTCTTC.